This T cell receptor beta chain was sequenced for a study of post-analysis software for immune sequencing data. Points on this clonotype: Its antigen is currently unknown.

Study-wide points: Controls' normalized Chao1 diversity significantly exceeded that of multiple sclerosis patients.

Incorporated into the TCR beta cDNA libraries were unique molecular identifiers, which served to reduce PCR and sequencing biases. Via MiXCR, TCRdb re-called the PCR reads, giving one row per CDR3 protein. The table shows approximately 460,000 distinct CDR3 sequences, with roughly 45% occurring only once. Input material: blood. This TCR derives from a girl aged 10 to 17 with multiple sclerosis.

The CDR3 sequence: CATSWTSSTEQFF. In nucleotides, the CDR3 is TGTGCCACCAGTTGGACTAGCTCGACTGAGCAGTTCTTC. The chain couples TRBV15 to TRBJ2-1; 8 bases align to TRBD2. The V and J ends lost 6 bases and 9 bases, in that order; junction bases with no gene match: 7. Germline V gene sequence: CDR1 LNHNV, CDR2 YYDKDF (reference sequence). This CDR3 is built from 13 residues.